Here is one T cell receptor (beta chain) with its context. The record originates from a study of blood T cell repertoires in COVID-19. Study context: Some COVID-19 samples were acute and others convalescent; all came from the United States, Italy and Spain. T cells, B-cell-depleted T cells, or PBMCs provided the cDNA or gDNA that served as material.

The CDR3 contains 12 residues. CDR1 is SNHLY, CDR2 FYNNEI, per germline. The V and J ends lost 7 bases and 7 bases respectively, with 13 bases between them. Original processing notes: Researchers report that nucleated cell counts were estimated from reference gene primer amplification. Assay: immunoSEQ multiplex PCR; the TCRdb copy retains only in-frame clones and omits some. Clonal size and the V and J genes are those of that table, whereas D and trimming came from the DNA. The table shows tens of thousands of clones, with approximately 80% occurring only once. The sample comprised peripheral blood. This rearrangement joins TRBV2 to TRBJ1-2; unclear D gene. The origin of this receptor is a human donor in a cohort sampled during active COVID-19. CDR3 residues: CASTVGRGGYTF. The DNA of the CDR3 is TGTGCCAGCACGGTGGGTAGAGGTGGCTACACCTTC.